These 11 T cell receptor beta chains originate from one sample sequenced in a study of blood T cells in healthy people across ages (dated by TCRdb to 2013 to 2016). Library generation was performed with 5' RACE. Sequencer: Illumina HiSeq 2500. A second roughly 6 to 12 cycle PCR used a sample-barcoded 5' primer and a J-beta primer mix. TCRdb's own reprocessing of the public reads used fastp at Q25 and MiXCR and kept productive beta chains. Rows with a matching CDR3 protein are joined into one entry that keeps the most common DNA and genes. For this sample the table gives roughly 800,000 distinct CDR3 sequences, of which roughly 64% were detected only once. The ten largest clones take up 22% of the sample. The sequenced sample consisted of blood. All receptors come from a man younger than 40 in good health.

The genes are TRBV19 and TRBJ1-5; 8 bases map to TRBD1. The V segment lost 7 bases and the J segment 5 bases; nucleotides outside the gene matches: 10. Germline V lookup: CDR1 LNHDA, CDR2 SQIVND (reference sequence). This CDR3 region has 15 residues. CDR3 sequence (DNA): TGTGCCAGTAATCTTCTAGGGGGACAGGATCAGCCCCAGCATTTT. Protein sequence: CASNLLGGQDQPQHF.

The J gene is TRBJ2-3, the V gene TRBV20-1; D gene ambiguous. The length of the CDR3 is 16 residues. The ends were cut back, 0 bases at V and 4 bases at J, with 17 bases in the middle. Germline CDR1 and CDR2: DFQATT and SNEGSKA (reference sequence). The DNA of the CDR3 is TGCAGTGCTAGAGATATAAACCAAGACGAGGCAGATACGCAGTATTTT. Encoded protein: CSARDINQDEADTQYF.

The V gene is TRBV7-9, the J gene TRBJ1-2; TRBD1 might be the D (5 bases). CDR1 is SEHNR and CDR2 is FQNEAQ in the germline V gene (reference sequence). Trimming removed 0 bases from V and 4 bases from J, with 12 bases in between. This CDR3 has 15 amino acids. Here the CDR3 reads CASSLAAGTGYGYTF. CDR3 coding DNA: TGTGCCAGCAGCTTAGCGGCTGGGACGGGCTATGGCTACACCTTC.

This clonotype was detected a few times. V is TRBV20-1 and J is TRBJ2-1, with no clear D. Germline lookup yields CDR1 DFQATT and CDR2 SNEGSKA (reference sequence). V dropped 6 bases and J dropped 2 bases, with 11 bases sitting between them. This CDR3 has 13 residues. The CDR3: CSAQTHTYNEQFF. In DNA, the CDR3 is TGCAGTGCACAGACACACACCTACAATGAGCAGTTCTTC.

This clonotype was seen a handful of times. V and J are TRBV20-1 and TRBJ2-3; no reliable D call. The germline V gene encodes CDR1 DFQATT and CDR2 SNEGSKA (reference sequence). V lost 8 bases and J 5 bases, leaving 23 bases between the germline ends. This CDR3 spans 15 amino acids. CDR3 coding DNA: TGCAGTCTTCTCGAGGACCCAAAGGAAGGAGATACGCAGTATTTT. Translated: CSLLEDPKEGDTQYF.

This chain uses TRBV5-5 with TRBJ2-7; D not certain. This CDR3 region has 15 residues. V dropped 5 bases and J dropped 0 bases, with 15 bases sitting between them. Looked up from germline, CDR1 is SGHKS and CDR2 is YYEKEE (reference sequence). For the CDR3, the DNA is TGTGCCAGCAGTACCTTTCCAGGTCTCTCCTACGAGCAGTACTTC. Residues: CASSTFPGLSYEQYF. Variable domain in full (rest from reference TRBV5-5 and TRBJ2-7): DAGVTQSPTHLIKTRGQQVTLRCSPISGHKSVSWYQQVLGQGPQFIFQYYEKEERGRGNFPDRFSARQFPNYSSELNVNALLLGDSALYLCASSTFPGLSYEQYFGPGTRLTVT.

The J gene is TRBJ2-5, the V gene TRBV27; D gene ambiguous. Germline V gene sequence: CDR1 MNHEY, CDR2 SMNVEV (reference sequence). Trimming removed 8 bases from V and 11 bases from J, with 18 bases in between. The CDR3 totals 12 residues. CDR3 DNA sequence: TGTGCCAGCGGCGAAACTCCTAATGAGCAGTACTTC. Amino acids: CASGETPNEQYF.

The chain employs TRBV2 and TRBJ2-7; D remains unclear. Germline loops: CDR1 SNHLY, CDR2 FYNNEI. The CDR3 spans 17 residues. Trimming cost V 2 bases and J 6 bases, with 23 bases left between them. The DNA of the CDR3 is TGTGCCAGCAGTGAAAGTCTGAGAGGATTCCTTACTGGCGAGCAGTACTTC. Amino acids: CASSESLRGFLTGEQYF.

The chain carries TRBV6-5 and TRBJ2-5; TRBD1 matches 7 bases. V was pared by 5 bases and J by 2 bases, with 5 bases of the junction left unmatched. Germline V gene lookup returns CDR1 MNHEY and CDR2 SVGAGI. The CDR3 is made up of 14 amino acids. The CDR3 nucleotides read TGTGCCAGCAGTACTGGGGACAGTCAAGAGACCCAGTACTTC. This gives the protein CASSTGDSQETQYF.

This clonotype occurred a few times. The V and J genes are TRBV29-1 and TRBJ2-3, with 13 nucleotides matching TRBD2. Germline V gene data show CDR1 as SQVTM and CDR2 as ANQGSEA. Germline trimming cut 7 bases from V and 3 bases from J; bases unmatched to any gene: 13. This CDR3 is built from 17 residues. CDR3 bases: TGCAGCGCCCTTGGATCGGGACTAGCGGGAAGGACAGATACGCAGTATTTT. Translating gives CSALGSGLAGRTDTQYF.

The J gene is TRBJ1-1, the V gene TRBV7-2; a weak D match, TRBD1 (6 bases). The germline gives CDR1 SGHTA, CDR2 FQGNSA. Trimming shortened V by 10 bases and J by 0 bases, and 15 bases separated the two germline ends. There are 14 residues in the CDR3. The CDR3 sequence: CATLAGTLNTEAFF. CDR3 nucleotides: TGTGCCACCTTGGCCGGGACATTGAACACTGAAGCTTTCTTT. Combining the CDR3 with reference TRBV7-2 and TRBJ1-1 gives the whole variable domain GAGVSQSPSNKVTEKGKDVELRCDPISGHTALYWYRQSLGQGLEFLIYFQGNSAPDKSGLPSDRFSAERTGGSVSTLTIQRTQQEDSAVYLCATLAGTLNTEAFFGQGTRLTVV.